This T cell receptor (beta chain) originates from a study of CD8+CD57+ T cells in acquired aplastic anemia. Germline CDR1 DFQATT, CDR2 SNEGSKA (reference sequence). Trimming removed 2 bases from V and 5 bases from J, with 3 bases in between. This CDR3 is built from 10 residues. This clonotype has more than one count but fewer than ten. Genomic DNA, serving as template, underwent TCR beta VDJ and CDR3 profiling. TCRdb passed the reads through MiXCR, listing each CDR3 protein once. The sample carries around 180,000 distinct CDR3 sequences, 50% to 75% recorded once. This clonotype originated in a human donor with severe aplastic anemia or a healthy control (not recorded which). The chain joins TRBV20-1 to TRBJ1-1; D not resolved. The sample was sorted CD4+, CD8+, or CD8+CD57+ T cells (not recorded which) from PBMCs. CDR3 sequence reads: CSARRTEAFF. Here the CDR3 DNA reads TGCAGTGCTAGAAGGACTGAAGCTTTCTTT.